The 25 T cell receptor beta chains presented below share a single source sample, sequenced in a study of CXCR3-negative and CXCR3-positive naive CD8 T cells. 5' RACE that incorporated UMI labels was used to prepare the TRB cDNA libraries. TCRdb re-called the 5' RACE reads; every CDR3 protein appears as one record, without DNA. Across tens of thousands of distinct CDR3 sequences, the top ten clones capture about 1% of the sample. Sequencing input: naive CXCR3- CD8+ T cells from blood. Described subset: CD45RO-CCR7+CD27+CD95- naive CD8+ T cells lacking CXCR3 (TNR3-). These receptors were taken from a human donor in good health. Some clones in this sample may be carry-over from other donors' samples.

The chain couples TRBV20-1 to TRBJ2-1; TCRdb proposes TRBD1, but this gene call is untestable without DNA. In germline, CDR1 is DFQATT, CDR2 SNEGSKA (reference sequence). The length of the CDR3 is 16 residues. The CDR3 loop reads CSARSDTGQGGHEQFF.

The V gene is TRBV29-1, the J gene TRBJ2-2; TCRdb's assignment of TRBD1 cannot be checked, as there is no DNA. The CDR3 runs 15 residues. CDR1 SQVTM and CDR2 ANQGSEA come from the germline V gene. CDR3 loop: CSVEGGQGNTGELFF.

The rearrangement links TRBV28 to TRBJ2-3; TCRdb's D gene call, TRBD1, goes unchecked for lack of DNA. Germline lookup yields CDR1 MDHEN and CDR2 SYDVKM. The CDR3 extends over 16 amino acids. The CDR3: CASSSPRQESTDTQYF. The full variable domain, in which reference TRBV28 and TRBJ2-3 provide the parts outside the CDR3, is DVKVTQSSRYLVKRTGEKVFLECVQDMDHENMFWYRQDPGLGLRLIYFSYDVKMKEKGDIPEGYSVSREKKERFSLILESASTNQTSMYLCASSSPRQESTDTQYFGPGTRLTVL.

The J gene is TRBJ2-7, the V gene TRBV29-1; TCRdb's D call of TRBD1 is untestable without DNA. The CDR3 extends over 13 amino acids. Germline CDR1 reads SQVTM; CDR2 reads ANQGSEA. Here the CDR3 reads CSVRKGPTYEQYF.

The chain uses TRBV10-3 and TRBJ2-7; the D call of TRBD1 rests on TCRdb alone, since no DNA is present to check it. Germline V lookup: CDR1 ENHRY, CDR2 SYGVKD. The CDR3 extends over 14 amino acids. CDR3 protein: CAISERGANYEQYF.

The chain carries TRBV7-9 and TRBJ1-1; the TCRdb call, TRBD1, lacks DNA for checking. The V gene's germline CDR1 is SEHNR and CDR2 FQNEAQ (reference sequence). There are 15 residues in the CDR3. CDR3 in amino acids: CASSLLAGGFTEAFF.

This chain joins TRBV20-1 and TRBJ2-7; TCRdb's D call, TRBD2, is unchecked because there is no DNA. Germline V gives CDR1 DFQATT, CDR2 SNEGSKA (reference sequence). The CDR3 is made up of 16 amino acids. CDR3 in amino acids: CSASGSPSGGTYEQYF.

The rearrangement uses TRBV27 and TRBJ2-3. Per the germline V gene, CDR1 is MNHEY and CDR2 is SMNVEV (reference sequence). The CDR3 sequence is 13 residues long. The CDR3 reads CASSLADTDTQYF.

The J gene is TRBJ2-7, the V gene TRBV7-8; the D call of TRBD1 rests on TCRdb alone, since no DNA is present to check it. The CDR3 has 15 amino acids. Germline-derived CDR1 and CDR2 are SGHVS and FQNEAQ. The CDR3 loop reads CASSMSGGSSYEQYF.

The genes are TRBV7-9 and TRBJ2-4; TCRdb outputs TRBD2, but without DNA this stays unchecked. There are 19 residues in the CDR3. The germline gives CDR1 SEHNR, CDR2 FQNEAQ (reference sequence). The CDR3 is CASSLTSKTSGRAGNIQYF.

V is TRBV4-2 and J is TRBJ2-6; the TCRdb D gene call, TRBD1, has no DNA to confirm it. Germline V gene data show CDR1 as LGHNA and CDR2 as YNFKEQ. The CDR3 spans 16 residues. The CDR3 here is CASSQEGGTGANVLTF.

V and J are TRBV27 and TRBJ2-5; TCRdb indicates TRBD1, and absent DNA this call remains unverified. CDR1 and CDR2 from the germline V gene are MNHEY and SMNVEV (reference sequence). This CDR3 is built from 14 residues. The CDR3 sequence: CASSQIQGQETQYF.

This chain joins TRBV2 and TRBJ1-4; the TRBD1 assignment by TCRdb is unverifiable without DNA. Germline CDR1 reads SNHLY; CDR2 reads FYNNEI. The CDR3 sequence is 15 residues long. This CDR3 is CASSWGGQPNEKLFF. Based on the CDR3 plus reference TRBV2 and TRBJ1-4, the full variable domain is EPEVTQTPSHQVTQMGQEVILRCVPISNHLYFYWYRQILGQKVEFLVSFYNNEISEKSEIFDDQFSVERPDGSNFTLKIRSTKLEDSAMYFCASSWGGQPNEKLFFGSGTQLSVL.

The chain recombines TRBV6-5 with TRBJ2-7. This CDR3 contains 15 residues. The germline V gene encodes CDR1 MNHEY and CDR2 SVGAGI. This CDR3 reads CASSYYKGSSYEQYF.

The chain has TRBV29-1 and TRBJ1-1; the TCRdb D gene call, TRBD1, has no DNA to confirm it. The CDR3 is 11 amino acids. Germline loops: CDR1 SQVTM, CDR2 ANQGSEA. The CDR3 sequence: CSVGGDREAFF.

The chain couples TRBV5-1 to TRBJ2-5. The CDR3 sequence is 15 residues long. Germline V gives CDR1 SGHRS, CDR2 YFSETQ. The CDR3 loop is CASSLAGSGKETQYF.

The chain has TRBV27 and TRBJ2-2; the D call of TRBD1 rests on TCRdb alone, since no DNA is present to check it. This CDR3 spans 14 amino acids. Germline values: CDR1 MNHEY, CDR2 SMNVEV (reference sequence). Here the CDR3 reads CASATTDNTGELFF.

This chain joins TRBV4-1 and TRBJ1-5; the TCRdb call, TRBD1, lacks DNA for checking. CDR3 length equals 15 residues. CDR1 and CDR2 from the germline V gene are MGHRA and YSYEKL. CDR3 in amino acids: CASGQAQGGNQPQHF.

This chain uses TRBV5-6 with TRBJ1-2; TCRdb's D call of TRBD1 is untestable without DNA. The CDR3 consists of 17 residues. Germline V CDR1 and CDR2: SGHDT, YYEEEE. The CDR3: CASSLANGHFRDYGYTF.

CDR3 sequence: CSVLGLAGETDTQYF. This chain joins TRBV29-1 and TRBJ2-3; the TCRdb D gene call, TRBD2, has no DNA to confirm it. The CDR3 runs to 15 residues. Germline assignment: CDR1 SQVTM and CDR2 ANQGSEA.

The chain employs TRBV4-2 and TRBJ2-1; TCRdb designates TRBD2, a call that cannot be tested without DNA. Germline V gene data show CDR1 as LGHNA and CDR2 as YNFKEQ. The CDR3 covers 16 residues. The CDR3 here is CASSQDTSGDDNEQFF.

The chain combines TRBV6-4 with TRBJ2-7; the TRBD1 assignment by TCRdb is unverifiable without DNA. CDR1 is MRHNA, CDR2 SNTAGT, per germline. CDR3 length: 16 residues. The CDR3 loop reads CASSDSRDSRLYEQYF.

The chain links TRBV12-3 or TRBV12-4 to TRBJ1-1; checking the TCRdb D call of TRBD1 is not possible without DNA. This CDR3 is 14 amino acids long. The CDR3 here is CASSTGTGGIEAFF.

The rearrangement links TRBV7-9 to TRBJ2-1; the TRBD1 assignment by TCRdb is unverifiable without DNA. This CDR3 is built from 13 residues. From germline, CDR1 is SEHNR and CDR2 FQNEAQ (reference sequence). The CDR3 sequence is CASSLAAGTGEFF.

The chain combines TRBV9 with TRBJ2-7; checking the TCRdb D call of TRBD1 is not possible without DNA. Germline CDR1 and CDR2: SGDLS and YYNGEE. The CDR3 is 15 amino acids. CDR3 protein: CASSVSAQGAYEQYF.